This record covers a single T cell receptor beta chain. The antigen is undetermined. Deletions cut 5 bases from V and 3 bases from J, with 11 bases between. This CDR3 is 14 amino acids long. Germline values: CDR1 LNHDA, CDR2 SQIVND (reference sequence). Repertoires were generated with immunoSEQ multiplex PCR, while TCRdb's copy carries only in-frame clones and drops some. The sample includes about 94,000 clones, nearly 90% of them seen just once. This sample is part of a study of T cell responses to AZD1222 COVID-19 vaccine. The study, taken as a whole, reports: Elevations in Spike-specific TCR breadth and depth followed administration of two AZD1222 doses. It should be noted that donors were predominantly white British and more often female, and clonal diversity was possibly underestimated.

Specimen: peripheral blood, collected on day 0 of AZD1222 vaccination. The receptor was derived from an adult in good health. The chain is built from TRBV19 and TRBJ2-1, with D maybe TRBD1 (5 bases). The CDR3 nucleotides read TGTGCCAGTAGTTTGCTGACAGACTACAATGAGCAGTTCTTC. Protein product: CASSLLTDYNEQFF.